This paragraph reports one TCR beta chain. Its specificity is unknown. The germline CDR1 and CDR2 sequences are MNHEY and SMNVEV (reference sequence). This CDR3 has 15 residues. V was trimmed by 5 bases and J by 4 bases, leaving 15 bases between them. The sample belongs to a study of siplizumab effects on memory and regulatory T cells. Regarding the study as a whole: Roughly 75-97% of proliferating CD4+ or CD8+ clones lacked a naive or memory phenotype that could be assigned.

This table comes from immunoSEQ multiplex PCR, and its TCRdb copy is limited to in-frame clones, with some not included. The sample has 65,000 to 85,000 clones; 85% to 95% are singletons. This clonotype was sampled from a human donor in good health. Sequencing was done on a sample of CD8+ T cells sorted from blood. The chain is built from TRBV27 and TRBJ1-5, with a tentative D call TRBD1 (5 bases). CDR3 loop: CASSPSRGINQPQHF. As DNA, the CDR3 is TGTGCCAGCAGTCCCTCACGGGGCATAAATCAGCCCCAGCATTTT.